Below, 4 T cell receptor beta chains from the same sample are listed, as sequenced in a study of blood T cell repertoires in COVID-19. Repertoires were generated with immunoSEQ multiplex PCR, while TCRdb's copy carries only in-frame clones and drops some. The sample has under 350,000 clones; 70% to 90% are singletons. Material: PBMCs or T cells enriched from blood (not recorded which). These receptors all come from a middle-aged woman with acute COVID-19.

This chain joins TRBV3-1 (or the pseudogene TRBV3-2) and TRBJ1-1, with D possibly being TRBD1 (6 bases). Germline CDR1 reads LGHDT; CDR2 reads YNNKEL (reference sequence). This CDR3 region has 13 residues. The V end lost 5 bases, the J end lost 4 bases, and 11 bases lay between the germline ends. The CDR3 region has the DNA TGTGCCAGCAGCTCTACAGGGAGCACTGAAGCTTTCTTT. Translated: CASSSTGSTEAFF.

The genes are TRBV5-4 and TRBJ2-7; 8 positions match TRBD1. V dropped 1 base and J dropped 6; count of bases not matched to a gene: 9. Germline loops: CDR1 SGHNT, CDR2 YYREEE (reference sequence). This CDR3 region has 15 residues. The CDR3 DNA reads TGTGCCAGCAGCTTGTTCGACAGGGGTTCAGCCGAGCAGTACTTC. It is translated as CASSLFDRGSAEQYF.

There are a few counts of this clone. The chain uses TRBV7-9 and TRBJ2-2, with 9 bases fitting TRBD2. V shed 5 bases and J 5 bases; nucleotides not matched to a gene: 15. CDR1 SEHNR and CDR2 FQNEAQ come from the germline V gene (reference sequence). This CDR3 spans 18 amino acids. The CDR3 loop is CASSTARWSSGGTGELFF. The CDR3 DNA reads TGTGCCAGCAGCACAGCTCGATGGTCCAGCGGGGGGACCGGGGAGCTGTTTTTT.

This chain's CDR3 is CASRNRGSTNEKLFF. CDR3 nucleotides: TGTGCCAGTAGGAACAGGGGATCCACTAATGAAAAACTGTTTTTT. The V call is TRBV19, the J call TRBJ1-4; 7 bases are a match to TRBD1. CDR3 length: 15 residues. CDR1 LNHDA and CDR2 SQIVND come from the germline V gene (reference sequence). V dropped 6 bases and J dropped 2; count of bases not matched to a gene: 6.